This T cell receptor (beta chain) was observed in a study of blood T cell repertoires in COVID-19. Study details: The study drew acute and convalescent COVID-19 samples from the United States, Italy and Spain. T cells, B-cell-depleted T cells, or PBMCs provided the cDNA or gDNA that served as material.

In germline, CDR1 is MNHEY, CDR2 SVGAGI. The V gene lost 4 bases and the J gene lost 0 bases, with 12 bases spanning the gap. CDR3 size: 16 residues. Methods used by the authors: Estimates of nucleated cell counts were drawn from the amplification of reference gene primers. Data came from immunoSEQ multiplex PCR; TCRdb stores just in-frame clones and leaves some out. The DNA was the basis for D and trimming; V, J and clone size are from that table. The table shows roughly 30,000 clones, with more than 75% occurring only once. The chain carries TRBV6-5 and TRBJ2-2; D might be TRBD1 (5 bases). The clonotype was recovered from a human donor in a cohort sampled during active COVID-19. The donor label of this sample is uncertain. The sequenced sample was peripheral blood. CDR3 nucleotide sequence: TGTGCCAGCAGTTTGGCCGGACACGCGAACACCGGGGAGCTGTTTTTT. As protein: CASSLAGHANTGELFF.